A single sample is the source of the 12 T cell receptor beta chains below, sequenced in a study of regulatory T cells in long-lasting Graves disease. Assembly of TCR beta libraries relied on iRepertoire HTBI primers together with Arm-PCR of CDR3 regions. TCRdb re-analysed the multiplex PCR reads in MiXCR, keeping a single row per CDR3 protein. The sample holds about 370,000 distinct CDR3 sequences, around a sixth seen once. Time point defined: newly diagnosed GD, antithyroid drugs for less than 3 months. PBMC RNA served as the TCR library source. Here the sequenced sample was peripheral blood mononuclear cells (PBMCs), taken at new diagnosis, from a patient treated with antithyroid drugs. The origin of the receptors is a female donor with Graves disease.

This clonotype was seen repeatedly, ten times or more. CDR3 loop: CASSLTTGAPYSYEQYF. The CDR3 DNA reads TGTGCCAGCAGTCTCACAACAGGGGCTCCCTACTCCTACGAGCAGTACTTC. J is TRBJ2-7 and V is TRBV27, with TRBD1 matching 7 bases. The V and J ends lost 5 bases and 0 bases, in that order; junction bases with no gene match: 13. Germline V gene data show CDR1 as MNHEY and CDR2 as SMNVEV (reference sequence). The CDR3 runs 17 residues.

There are many counts of this clonotype. The rearrangement uses TRBV20-1 and TRBJ2-7, with 12 bases that match TRBD2. In germline, CDR1 is DFQATT, CDR2 SNEGSKA (reference sequence). Trimming at V came to 2 bases and at J to 1 base, leaving 3 bases not matched to a gene. CDR3 length: 15 amino acids. CDR3 amino acids: CSARPGTSGSYEQYF. In DNA form, the CDR3 reads TGCAGTGCTAGACCCGGGACTAGCGGGTCCTACGAGCAGTACTTC.

There are a few counts of this clonotype. This chain links TRBV12-3 or TRBV12-4 with TRBJ1-6; D is ambiguous. The V end lost 4 bases, the J end lost 9 bases, and 13 bases lay between the germline ends. The CDR3 has 14 residues. CDR3 nucleotides: TGTGCCAGCAGTTCCACCGGGAAGGGTTCACCCCTCCACTTT. Its translation is CASSSTGKGSPLHF.

A few counts support this clonotype. CDR3 in DNA: TGTGCCAGCAGCGAAACTAGATGCAATGAGCAGTTCTTC. Its protein product is CASSETRCNEQFF. This sequence joins TRBV7-2 and TRBJ2-1, with D maybe TRBD2 (5 bases). CDR1 is SGHTA and CDR2 is FQGNSA in the germline V gene. V lost 5 bases to trimming and J lost 6 bases, with 11 bases between them. CDR3 length: 13 residues.

This clonotype was seen repeatedly, ten times or more. The chain carries TRBV19 and TRBJ2-5; D perhaps matches TRBD1 (5 bases). Germline values: CDR1 LNHDA, CDR2 SQIVND (reference sequence). V lost 2 bases, J lost 2 bases, and 12 bases lay in between. This CDR3 contains 15 residues. The CDR3 sequence: CASSIPGLSQETQYF. CDR3 DNA: TGTGCCAGTAGTATACCAGGGTTGAGTCAAGAGACCCAGTACTTC.

Ten or more counts support this clonotype. The chain employs TRBV20-1 and TRBJ2-7; 13 nucleotides agree with TRBD2. The V gene end was trimmed by 6 bases and the J gene end by 3 bases; junction bases not matched to a gene: 11. The CDR3 sequence is 16 residues long. CDR1 is DFQATT, CDR2 SNEGSKA, per germline (reference sequence). This chain's CDR3 is CSAPPRTSGSYYEQYF. CDR3 sequence (DNA): TGCAGTGCCCCCCCCAGGACTAGCGGGAGCTACTACGAGCAGTACTTC.

This clonotype was found many times. The V gene is TRBV5-1, the J gene TRBJ1-2; D call uncertain. V was shortened by 4 bases and J by 4 bases, with 11 bases between the two germline ends. In germline, CDR1 is SGHRS, CDR2 YFSETQ. The CDR3 is 13 amino acids. DNA of the CDR3: TGCGCCAGCAGCCCGAATGACCCCTATGGCTACACCTTC. Translation gives CASSPNDPYGYTF. Variable domain in full (rest from reference TRBV5-1 and TRBJ1-2): KAGVTQTPRYLIKTRGQQVTLSCSPISGHRSVSWYQQTPGQGLQFLFEYFSETQRNKGNFPGRFSGRQFSNSRSEMNVSTLELGDSALYLCASSPNDPYGYTFGSGTRLTVV.

In this sample, this clonotype turned up a few times. This rearrangement joins TRBV15 to TRBJ2-7, with D unresolved. The V end lost 3 bases, the J end lost 4 bases, and 13 bases lay between the germline ends. Germline V lookup: CDR1 LNHNV, CDR2 YYDKDF (reference sequence). The CDR3 runs to 14 residues. This CDR3 is CATSRDRTKYEQYF. The DNA of the CDR3 is TGTGCCACCAGCAGGGACCGCACGAAATACGAGCAGTACTTC.

This clonotype was seen at least ten times. The V gene is TRBV7-9, the J gene TRBJ2-5; TRBD1 agrees at 8 bases. CDR3 length: 13 residues. J lost 5 bases, V lost 5 bases, and 4 bases had no gene match. CDR1 and CDR2 (germline): SEHNR, FQNEAQ (reference sequence). CDR3 protein: CASSQGASETQYF. The CDR3 DNA follows: TGTGCCAGCAGCCAGGGGGCATCGGAGACCCAGTACTTC.

This clonotype was detected only a few times. Mismatch with germline at one junction end may stem from a read error. The CDR3 DNA sequence: TGTACCTGGAGTACTGGAGCAAACACTGAAGCTTTCTTT. It encodes CTWSTGANTEAFF. The chain recombines TRBV30 with TRBJ1-1; D gene unclear. CDR1 and CDR2 (germline): GTSNPN, SVGIG (reference sequence). CDR3 length equals 13 residues.

The chain links TRBV10-2 to TRBJ1-5, with unresolved D. V dropped 6 bases and J dropped 0 bases, with 18 bases sitting between them. Germline V gene sequence: CDR1 WSHSY, CDR2 SAAADI. This CDR3 region has 17 residues. The CDR3 DNA sequence: TGCGCCAGCAGCATAAGGATTTATCGATATAGCAATCAGCCCCAGCATTTT. It codes for CASSIRIYRYSNQPQHF.

The V and J genes are TRBV7-3 and TRBJ1-1; D not certain. Trimming pared 3 bases from V and 2 bases from J, leaving 13 bases between. Germline V lookup: CDR1 SGHTA, CDR2 FQGTGA. The CDR3 spans 15 residues. CDR3 residues: CASSFLPGSNTEAFF. The CDR3 nucleotides are TGTGCCAGCAGCTTCCTTCCGGGTAGTAACACTGAAGCTTTCTTT.